The 24 T cell receptor beta chains in this list originate from one sample, sequenced in a study of blood T cell repertoires in COVID-19. TCRdb keeps only in-frame clones here, not all; method: immunoSEQ multiplex PCR. The data show around 150,000 clones, over 85% seen once. The specimen sequenced was peripheral blood. The receptor set was obtained from a man aged 55 to 69 with active or convalescent COVID-19.

The rearrangement links TRBV11-1 to TRBJ1-2, with D possibly TRBD1 on 6 matching bases. Per the germline V gene, CDR1 is SGHAT and CDR2 is FQDESV (reference sequence). CDR3 length: 14 residues. The V and J ends lost 5 bases and 4 bases respectively, with 14 bases between them. CDR3 in DNA: TGTGCCAGCAGCCGCGGACAGCAAGTCTATGGCTACACCTTC. As protein: CASSRGQQVYGYTF.

The CDR3: CATRGDKISNEQFF. CDR3 in DNA: TGTGCCACCAGGGGGGACAAAATCTCGAATGAGCAGTTCTTC. The V gene is TRBV10-3, the J gene TRBJ2-1; D might be TRBD1 (7 bases). Trimming removed 10 bases from V and 7 bases from J, with 20 bases in between. The CDR3 loop spans 14 amino acids. The germline CDR1 and CDR2 sequences are ENHRY and SYGVKD.

In regard to this clone: The sample contains more than one DNA sequence encoding this CDR3. This chain joins TRBV15 and TRBJ2-7; D is perhaps TRBD2 (6 bases). The CDR3 extends over 14 amino acids. V was pared by 0 bases and J by 4 bases, with 10 bases between. Germline V gene sequence: CDR1 LNHNV, CDR2 YYDKDF (reference sequence). CDR3 loop: CATSREGGSYEQYF. The CDR3 DNA reads as TGTGCCACCAGCAGAGAAGGAGGGAGTTACGAGCAGTACTTC.

This chain links TRBV7-2 with TRBJ2-7; D is possibly TRBD2 (5 bases). Germline V gene sequence: CDR1 SGHTA, CDR2 FQGNSA. The V end lost 1 base, the J end lost 2 bases, and 12 bases lay between the germline ends. The CDR3 has 15 amino acids. The CDR3 region is CASSLGSGLTYEQYF. The DNA of the CDR3 is TGTGCCAGCAGCTTAGGTTCGGGGTTGACCTACGAGCAGTACTTC.

This chain joins TRBV5-1 and TRBJ1-4; 7 bases align to TRBD1. Per germline, CDR1 SGHRS and CDR2 YFSETQ. Trimming at V came to 4 bases and at J to 4 bases, leaving 4 bases not matched to a gene. This CDR3 is 14 amino acids long. The CDR3: CASSVTGDNEKLFF. In nucleotides, the CDR3 is TGCGCCAGCAGCGTTACAGGGGATAATGAAAAACTGTTTTTT. Based on the CDR3 plus reference TRBV5-1 and TRBJ1-4, the full variable domain is KAGVTQTPRYLIKTRGQQVTLSCSPISGHRSVSWYQQTPGQGLQFLFEYFSETQRNKGNFPGRFSGRQFSNSRSEMNVSTLELGDSALYLCASSVTGDNEKLFFGSGTQLSVL.

The chain uses TRBV27 and TRBJ2-2, with 9 bases fitting TRBD2. This CDR3 is built from 15 residues. Germline CDR1 reads MNHEY; CDR2 reads SMNVEV (reference sequence). J lost 4 bases, V lost 6 bases, and 6 bases had no gene match. As DNA, the CDR3 is TGTGCCAGCAGGTTTTCTAGCGGGGTCACCGGGGAGCTGTTTTTT. Encoded protein: CASRFSSGVTGELFF.

The V and J genes are TRBV7-9 and TRBJ2-2; the D gene is possibly TRBD2 (5 bases). The germline gives CDR1 SEHNR, CDR2 FQNEAQ (reference sequence). This CDR3 is built from 12 residues. The V gene lost 1 base and the J gene lost 9 bases, with 6 bases spanning the gap. CDR3 sequence: CASSLGERELFF. The CDR3 DNA reads TGTGCCAGCAGCTTAGGGGAGAGGGAGCTGTTTTTT. Looking up the rest from reference TRBV7-9 and TRBJ2-2 gives the full variable domain: DTGVSQNPRHKITKRGQNVTFRCDPISEHNRLYWYRQTLGQGPEFLTYFQNEAQLEKSRLLSDRFSAERPKGSFSTLEIQRTEQGDSAMYLCASSLGERELFFGEGSRLTVL.

V is TRBV20-1 and J is TRBJ2-1; D is unclear. Trimming cost V 6 bases and J 0 bases, with 15 bases left between them. This CDR3 region has 15 residues. Germline V lookup: CDR1 DFQATT, CDR2 SNEGSKA (reference sequence). The CDR3 spells CSASGRRTSYNEQFF. The DNA for the CDR3 is TGCAGTGCCAGTGGACGGAGAACCTCCTACAATGAGCAGTTCTTC.

This chain connects TRBV6-5 to TRBJ1-1; a weak D match, TRBD1 (5 bases). Trimming stripped 8 bases from V and 2 bases from J, with 18 bases between. Looked up from germline, CDR1 is MNHEY and CDR2 is SVGAGI. The CDR3 extends over 15 amino acids. CDR3 DNA sequence: TGTGCCAGCTCACCCGCGATACAGGCAAACACTGAAGCTTTCTTT. Amino acids: CASSPAIQANTEAFF.

This sequence joins TRBV6-5 and TRBJ1-5; D may be TRBD1 (6 bases). V gave up 4 bases and J gave up 1 base, with 11 bases separating them. The length of the CDR3 is 15 residues. CDR1 and CDR2 (germline): MNHEY, SVGAGI. In nucleotides, the CDR3 is TGTGCCAGCAGTTCGGACAGCTTGAGCAATCAGCCCCAGCATTTT. Its translation: CASSSDSLSNQPQHF.

This clone was picked up one time. CDR3 sequence: CASSQRERQGGQPQHF. The DNA for the CDR3 is TGTGCCAGCAGCCAACGGGAGAGGCAAGGAGGACAGCCCCAGCATTTT. The chain couples TRBV4-2 to TRBJ1-5, with no clear D. Trimming cost V 2 bases and J 7 bases, with 18 bases left between them. The CDR3 loop spans 16 amino acids. Germline V CDR1 and CDR2: LGHNA, YNFKEQ.

The rearrangement joins TRBV27 to TRBJ2-7; 9 positions match TRBD1. The germline V gene has CDR1 MNHEY and CDR2 SMNVEV (reference sequence). CDR3 length: 16 amino acids. V lost 5 bases to trimming and J lost 6 bases; unmatched junction nucleotides: 14. CDR3 in DNA: TGTGCCAGCAGTCTCCCTTACGGGGACAGGGTGACCGAGCAGTACTTC. Translation gives CASSLPYGDRVTEQYF.

V usage is TRBV27 and J usage is TRBJ2-1; D may be TRBD1 (8 bases). This CDR3 region has 19 residues. Trimming removed 5 bases at V and 0 bases at J, with 23 bases between. Looked up from germline, CDR1 is MNHEY and CDR2 is SMNVEV (reference sequence). The CDR3 sequence is CASSTTGGGQGSSYNEQFF. The CDR3 nucleotides read TGTGCCAGCAGTACTACGGGGGGCGGACAGGGTAGCTCCTACAATGAGCAGTTCTTC.

The chain carries TRBV3-1 (or the pseudogene TRBV3-2) and TRBJ1-3; D gene unclear. The CDR3 consists of 16 residues. With 1 base removed from V and 0 bases from J, the gap between germline ends came to 10 bases. CDR1 is LGHDT and CDR2 is YNNKEL in the germline V gene (reference sequence). CDR3 DNA: TGTGCCAGCAGCCAAGGGCAGGCCAGCTCTGGAAACACCATATATTTT. It translates to CASSQGQASSGNTIYF.

A single count supports this clone. This rearrangement joins TRBV12-3 or TRBV12-4 to TRBJ1-1; no clear D gene. The CDR3 covers 11 residues. Trimming left V 3 bases short and J 8 bases short, with 7 bases between. The CDR3 sequence is CASSFSGEAFF. The CDR3 coding sequence is TGTGCCAGCAGTTTTTCGGGAGAAGCTTTCTTT.

The chain carries TRBV28 and TRBJ2-3; 7 bases map to TRBD2. Germline assignment: CDR1 MDHEN and CDR2 SYDVKM. The CDR3 covers 13 residues. J gave up 9 bases and V 5 bases, and 8 bases lay outside the gene matches. The CDR3, as DNA: TGTGCCAGCAGTACACCGAGCGGGGTAACGCAGTATTTT. This encodes CASSTPSGVTQYF.

The chain joins TRBV14 to TRBJ2-7; 8 nucleotides line up with TRBD2. This CDR3 is 15 amino acids long. Germline V CDR1 and CDR2: SGHDN, FVKESK. Trimming took 6 bases from V and 4 from J; bases not matched to a gene: 11. The CDR3 sequence: CASSRGGRITYEQYF. The CDR3 nucleotides read TGTGCCAGCAGTCGGGGGGGACGGATAACATACGAGCAGTACTTC. Supplemented by reference TRBV14 and TRBJ2-7, the full variable domain reads EAGVTQFPSHSVIEKGQTVTLRCDPISGHDNLYWYRRVMGKEIKFLLHFVKESKQDESGMPNNRFLAERTGGTYSTLKVQPAELEDSGVYFCASSRGGRITYEQYFGPGTRLTVT.

The chain joins TRBV6-5 to TRBJ1-3; D is ambiguous. The CDR3 loop spans 15 amino acids. Trimming shortened V by 4 bases and J by 0 bases, and 10 bases separated the two germline ends. The germline gives CDR1 MNHEY, CDR2 SVGAGI. The CDR3 DNA reads as TGTGCCAGCAGTTCGAGAGCCGACTCTGGAAACACCATATATTTT. Encoded protein: CASSSRADSGNTIYF.

The V and J genes are TRBV21-1 and TRBJ1-6; TRBD1, the table's D call, lacks a check against the DNA. TRBV21-1 is reported as a pseudogene. CDR3 length equals 14 residues. DNA of the CDR3: TGTGCCAGCGGTGGAAGGGACAGGAATTCACCCCTCCACTTT. Translating gives CASGGRDRNSPLHF.

The V and J genes are TRBV19 and TRBJ2-1, with 9 positions matching TRBD2. Germline CDR1 LNHDA, CDR2 SQIVND (reference sequence). V trimming: 4 bases; J trimming: 13 bases; junction bases outside the gene matches: 11. This CDR3 contains 14 residues. As DNA, the CDR3 is TGTGCCAGTAGTACCACGGGGGCGGGAGGGCCTCAGTTCTTC. The encoded protein is CASSTTGAGGPQFF. Looking up the rest from reference TRBV19 and TRBJ2-1 gives the full variable domain: DGGITQSPKYLFRKEGQNVTLSCEQNLNHDAMYWYRQDPGQGLRLIYYSQIVNDFQKGDIAEGYSVSREKKESFPLTVTSAQKNPTAFYLCASSTTGAGGPQFFGPGTRLTVL.

This chain links TRBV19 with TRBJ2-1; TRBD1 is a possible D gene (6 bases). The CDR3 consists of 14 residues. Trimming stripped 6 bases from V and 7 bases from J, with 16 bases between. From germline, CDR1 is LNHDA and CDR2 SQIVND (reference sequence). CDR3 residues: CASSQGLVLNEQFF. CDR3 in DNA: TGTGCCAGTAGCCAGGGGTTAGTTCTAAATGAGCAGTTCTTC.

A single count supports this clone. The rearrangement links TRBV28 to TRBJ1-3; maybe TRBD1 (5 bases). The V gene lost 4 bases and the J gene lost 0 bases, with 13 bases spanning the gap. The germline CDR1 and CDR2 sequences are MDHEN and SYDVKM. There are 16 residues in the CDR3. Here the CDR3 reads CASSSPPGGSGNTIYF. The CDR3 region has the DNA TGTGCCAGCAGTTCCCCCCCCGGGGGCTCTGGAAACACCATATATTTT.

V gene TRBV18 combines with J gene TRBJ1-1; D may be TRBD1 (5 bases). V was shortened by 4 bases and J by 1 base, with 10 bases between the two germline ends. Germline values: CDR1 KGHSH, CDR2 LQKENI. This CDR3 is built from 14 residues. CDR3: CASSLTGQNTEAFF. The CDR3 DNA follows: TGTGCCAGCTCACTTACTGGACAGAACACTGAAGCTTTCTTT.

The chain employs TRBV19 and TRBJ1-6, with 10 positions matching TRBD1. CDR1 is LNHDA, CDR2 SQIVND, per germline (reference sequence). J gave up 7 bases and V 7 bases, and 7 bases lay outside the gene matches. This CDR3 is 15 amino acids long. The CDR3 DNA reads TGTGCCAGTACCCGACAGGGGGCCCCAAATTCACCCCTCCACTTT. It specifies CASTRQGAPNSPLHF.